Below, 22 T cell receptor beta chains from the same sample are listed, as sequenced in a study of T cell responses to AZD1222 COVID-19 vaccine. Profiling relied on immunoSEQ multiplex PCR, and the TCRdb table lists in-frame clones only, not all of them. The sample records about 55,000 clones, approximately 80% being singletons. The sample here was peripheral blood, taken 28 days after the second AZD1222 dose. The receptors originated from an adult who received the AZD1222 COVID-19 vaccine.

This clone was counted only a few times. The chain employs TRBV21-1 and TRBJ1-3; TRBD1, the table's D call, lacks a check against the DNA. TRBV21-1 counts as a pseudogene. This CDR3 is built from 13 residues. The CDR3 reads CASSNQGRNTIYF. The CDR3 DNA reads as TGTGCCAGCAGCAACCAGGGAAGAAACACCATATATTTT.

By frequency in the sample, this clone is medium-sized. The chain carries TRBV7-6 and TRBJ2-5, with 8 bases fitting TRBD2. Germline V gene lookup returns CDR1 SGHVS and CDR2 FNYEAQ. The V gene end was trimmed by 3 bases and the J gene end by 0 bases; junction bases not matched to a gene: 3. CDR3 length: 15 amino acids. The CDR3 region has the DNA TGTGCCAGCAGCTTTAGCGGGATGTACCAAGAGACCCAGTACTTC. Residues: CASSFSGMYQETQYF.

The chain is built from TRBV6-5 and TRBJ1-6; D is perhaps TRBD1 (6 bases). V was clipped by 0 bases and J by 8 bases, with 11 bases between them. The CDR3 consists of 15 residues. Germline V gene lookup returns CDR1 MNHEY and CDR2 SVGAGI. The CDR3 bases are TGTGCCAGCAGTTACTCCCCCCAGGGGCATTCACCCCTCCACTTT. It codes for CASSYSPQGHSPLHF.

The chain uses TRBV28 and TRBJ2-1; TRBD1 matches 12 bases. The CDR3 loop spans 17 amino acids. The trim removed 6 bases at V and 5 bases at J, leaving 11 bases unmatched. Germline CDR1 and CDR2: MDHEN and SYDVKM. CDR3 sequence: CASRGWMGQGANNEQFF. In DNA, the CDR3 is TGTGCCAGCAGGGGCTGGATGGGACAGGGGGCAAACAATGAGCAGTTCTTC.

V is TRBV5-6 and J is TRBJ1-5; D remains ambiguous. With 0 bases removed from V and 3 bases from J, the gap between germline ends came to 7 bases. The CDR3 length is 14 residues. Germline V gene lookup returns CDR1 SGHDT and CDR2 YYEEEE. The CDR3 sequence: CASSLGINNQPQHF. In DNA form, the CDR3 reads TGTGCCAGCAGCTTGGGGATTAACAATCAGCCCCAGCATTTT.

The chain joins TRBV6-5 to TRBJ1-1; a weak D match, TRBD1 (5 bases). Trimming left V 6 bases short and J 6 bases short, with 11 bases between. Per the germline V gene, CDR1 is MNHEY and CDR2 is SVGAGI. CDR3 length: 12 residues. This CDR3 reads CASRDMLAEAFF. The CDR3 DNA follows: TGTGCCAGCAGGGACATGCTCGCTGAAGCTTTCTTT.

The gene calls are TRBV9 and TRBJ1-2; unclear D gene. The CDR3 runs to 13 residues. V lost 0 bases to trimming and J lost 2 bases, with 5 bases between them. Germline-derived CDR1 and CDR2 are SGDLS and YYNGEE. CDR3 sequence reads: CASSVGQNYGYTF. The DNA for the CDR3 is TGTGCCAGCAGCGTAGGTCAGAACTATGGCTACACCTTC.

A few counts support this clone. CDR3 loop: CASSLYTGLREKLFF. The CDR3 nucleotides are TGTGCCAGCAGTTTATATACGGGGCTTCGGGAAAAACTGTTTTTT. This rearrangement joins TRBV28 to TRBJ1-4; the D gene is possibly TRBD1 (5 bases). With 1 base removed from V and 8 bases from J, the gap between germline ends came to 14 bases. CDR3 size: 15 residues. The germline V gene encodes CDR1 MDHEN and CDR2 SYDVKM. The full variable domain, completed using reference TRBV28 and TRBJ1-4, is DVKVTQSSRYLVKRTGEKVFLECVQDMDHENMFWYRQDPGLGLRLIYFSYDVKMKEKGDIPEGYSVSREKKERFSLILESASTNQTSMYLCASSLYTGLREKLFFGSGTQLSVL.

This clone was found once. The genes are TRBV6-5 and TRBJ1-1, with 7 bases fitting TRBD1. The V gene's germline CDR1 is MNHEY and CDR2 SVGAGI. This CDR3 spans 12 amino acids. The J segment lost 11 bases and the V segment lost 6 bases, leaving 9 bases of the junction unmatched. The CDR3 here is CASRGETGFAFF. The CDR3 DNA follows: TGTGCCAGCAGAGGAGAGACAGGGTTCGCTTTCTTT.

The rearrangement links TRBV15 to TRBJ2-4, with 8 bases lining up with TRBD1. The trim removed 1 base at V and 8 bases at J, leaving 4 bases unmatched. This CDR3 region has 14 residues. CDR1 is LNHNV, CDR2 YYDKDF, per germline (reference sequence). In DNA form, the CDR3 reads TGTGCCACCAGCAGAGGAGCAGGGGGCGACATTCAGTACTTC. Residues: CATSRGAGGDIQYF.

For this clone: Other DNA variants within this sample encode the same CDR3. J is TRBJ1-5 and V is TRBV6-1; D is unresolved. The CDR3 sequence is 14 residues long. Germline CDR1 and CDR2: MNHNS and SASEGT. The V and J ends lost 1 base and 7 bases respectively, with 11 bases between them. The CDR3 DNA reads TGTGCCAGCAGTGAAGGGACTCCTTACCAGCCCCAGCATTTT. This codes for CASSEGTPYQPQHF.

This clone was counted between two and nine times. This sequence joins TRBV19 and TRBJ2-3; D call uncertain. The CDR3 runs to 15 residues. Germline V gene lookup returns CDR1 LNHDA and CDR2 SQIVND (reference sequence). With 3 bases removed from V and 0 bases from J, the gap between germline ends came to 10 bases. The CDR3 coding sequence is TGTGCCAGTAGTATGTCCAGCCCAAGCACAGATACGCAGTATTTT. It yields the protein CASSMSSPSTDTQYF.

The chain couples TRBV12-3 or TRBV12-4 to TRBJ1-1; D is unclear. V lost 5 bases, J lost 5 bases, and 12 bases lay in between. The CDR3 has 13 amino acids. Here the CDR3 DNA reads TGTGCCAGCAGTCCAAATTCAAGGACTGAAGCTTTCTTT. Translated, it gives CASSPNSRTEAFF.

V and J are TRBV11-3 and TRBJ2-1; D is unclear. Trimming shortened V by 5 bases and J by 0 bases, and 11 bases separated the two germline ends. CDR1 is SGHNT and CDR2 is YENEEA in the germline V gene. The CDR3 contains 15 residues. Here the CDR3 DNA reads TGTGCCAGCAGCGTCGGCCCTAGCTCCTACAATGAGCAGTTCTTC. Amino acid sequence: CASSVGPSSYNEQFF.

This clone was seen a few times. V gene TRBV5-6 combines with J gene TRBJ1-5, with no clear D. V was clipped by 0 bases and J by 5 bases, with 6 bases between them. This CDR3 is built from 13 residues. Germline loops: CDR1 SGHDT, CDR2 YYEEEE. DNA for the CDR3: TGTGCCAGCAGCTTGGGGAGGGATCAGCCCCAGCATTTT. Residues: CASSLGRDQPQHF.

This clone has more than one count but fewer than ten. This chain joins TRBV5-5 and TRBJ2-7, with D tentatively TRBD1 (6 bases). This CDR3 has 14 residues. Germline loops: CDR1 SGHKS, CDR2 YYEKEE (reference sequence). V was pared by 0 bases and J by 4 bases, with 11 bases between. The CDR3 DNA is TGTGCCAGCAGCTTGGACAGGGTGCTGTACGAGCAGTACGTC. Translating it yields CASSLDRVLYEQYV.

This chain links TRBV7-8 with TRBJ1-4; D is possibly TRBD1 (6 bases). The CDR3 has 17 residues. CDR1 and CDR2 (germline): SGHVS, FQNEAQ. Trimming cost V 0 bases and J 3 bases, with 14 bases left between them. CDR3 DNA: TGTGCCAGCAGCTTAGCCATCGGGGGCAGCGCTAATGAAAAACTGTTTTTT. This encodes CASSLAIGGSANEKLFF.

This chain links TRBV5-1 with TRBJ1-1; 8 positions agree with TRBD1. The V and J ends lost 3 bases and 1 base, in that order; junction bases with no gene match: 5. The CDR3 is 15 amino acids. Germline loops: CDR1 SGHRS, CDR2 YFSETQ. The CDR3 nucleotides read TGCGCCAGCAGCTGGCGACAGGGGCCGAACACTGAAGCTTTCTTT. This sequence encodes CASSWRQGPNTEAFF.

By share of the sample, this clone is medium-sized. The V and J genes are TRBV28 and TRBJ1-2, with a possible D match to TRBD1 (5 bases). CDR3 size: 13 residues. In germline, CDR1 is MDHEN, CDR2 SYDVKM. Trimming removed 6 bases at V and 4 bases at J, with 12 bases between. The CDR3 sequence is CASRSQGSYGYTF. In DNA, the CDR3 is TGTGCCAGCAGATCCCAGGGATCCTATGGCTACACCTTC.

This clone was counted ten times or more. The V call is TRBV6-5, the J call TRBJ1-5; 8 bases agree with TRBD1. V lost 11 bases and J lost 7; bases outside the gene matches: 7. The CDR3 has 12 residues. CDR1 and CDR2 (germline): MNHEY, SVGAGI. The CDR3 sequence: CAVQGAGQPQHF. The CDR3 coding sequence is TGTGCCGTCCAGGGGGCAGGACAGCCCCAGCATTTT.

This chain connects TRBV12-3 or TRBV12-4 to TRBJ2-1; D might be TRBD2 (5 bases). CDR3 length equals 10 residues. Trimming shortened V by 5 bases and J by 14 bases, and 10 bases separated the two germline ends. CDR3 nucleotides: TGTGCCAGCAGTCGGGATCAAGAGTTCTTC. Its protein is CASSRDQEFF.

The table lists this clone with a count of one. The chain carries TRBV29-1 and TRBJ2-5, with 7 bases lining up with TRBD2. Germline CDR1 is SQVTM and CDR2 is ANQGSEA. This CDR3 contains 12 residues. Trimming removed 7 bases from V and 3 bases from J; junction bases left unmatched: 5. The CDR3 bases are TGCAGCGGCGGGACTAACGAAGAGACCCAGTACTTC. The encoded protein is CSGGTNEETQYF.